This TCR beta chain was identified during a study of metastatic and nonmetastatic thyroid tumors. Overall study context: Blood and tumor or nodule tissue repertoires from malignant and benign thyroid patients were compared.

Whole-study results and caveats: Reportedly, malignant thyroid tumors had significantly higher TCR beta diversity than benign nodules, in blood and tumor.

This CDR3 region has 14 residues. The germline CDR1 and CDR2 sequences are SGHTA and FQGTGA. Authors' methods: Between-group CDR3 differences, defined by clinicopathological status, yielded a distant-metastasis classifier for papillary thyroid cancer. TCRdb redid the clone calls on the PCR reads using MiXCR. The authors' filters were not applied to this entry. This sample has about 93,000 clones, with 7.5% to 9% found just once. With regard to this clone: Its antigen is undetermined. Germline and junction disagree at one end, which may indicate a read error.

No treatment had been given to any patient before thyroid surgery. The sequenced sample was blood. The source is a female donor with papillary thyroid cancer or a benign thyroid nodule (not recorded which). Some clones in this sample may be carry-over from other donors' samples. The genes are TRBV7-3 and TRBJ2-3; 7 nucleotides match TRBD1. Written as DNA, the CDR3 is TGTGCCGGCAGCCGGGACAGCGTCACTGATACGCAGTATTTT. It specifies CAGSRDSVTDTQYF.